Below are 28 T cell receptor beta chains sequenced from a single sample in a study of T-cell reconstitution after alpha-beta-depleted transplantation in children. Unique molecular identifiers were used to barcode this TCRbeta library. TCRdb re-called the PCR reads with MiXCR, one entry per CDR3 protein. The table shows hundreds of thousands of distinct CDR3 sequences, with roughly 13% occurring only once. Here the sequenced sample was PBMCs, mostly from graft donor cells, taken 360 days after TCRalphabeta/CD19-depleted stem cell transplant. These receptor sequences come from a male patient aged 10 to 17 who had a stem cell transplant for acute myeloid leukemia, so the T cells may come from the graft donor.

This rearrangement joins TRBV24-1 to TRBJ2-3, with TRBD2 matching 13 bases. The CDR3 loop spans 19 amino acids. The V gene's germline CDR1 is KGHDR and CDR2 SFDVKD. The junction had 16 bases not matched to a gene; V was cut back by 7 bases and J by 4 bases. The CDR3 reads CATSPRGLAGLTGADTQYF. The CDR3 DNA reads TGTGCCACCAGCCCGAGGGGACTAGCGGGATTAACGGGGGCAGATACGCAGTATTTT.

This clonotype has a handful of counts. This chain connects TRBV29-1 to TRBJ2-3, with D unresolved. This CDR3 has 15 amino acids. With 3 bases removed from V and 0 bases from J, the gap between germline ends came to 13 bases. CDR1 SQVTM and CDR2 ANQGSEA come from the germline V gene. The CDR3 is CSVDTPRSSTDTQYF. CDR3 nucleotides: TGCAGCGTTGACACTCCTAGATCTAGCACAGATACGCAGTATTTT.

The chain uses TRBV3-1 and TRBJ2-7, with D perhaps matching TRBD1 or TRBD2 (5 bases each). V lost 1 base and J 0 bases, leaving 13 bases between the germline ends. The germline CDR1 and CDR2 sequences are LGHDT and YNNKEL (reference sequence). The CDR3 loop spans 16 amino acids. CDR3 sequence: CASSQGGALGSYEQYF. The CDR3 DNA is TGTGCCAGCAGCCAAGGAGGGGCCCTGGGCTCCTACGAGCAGTACTTC.

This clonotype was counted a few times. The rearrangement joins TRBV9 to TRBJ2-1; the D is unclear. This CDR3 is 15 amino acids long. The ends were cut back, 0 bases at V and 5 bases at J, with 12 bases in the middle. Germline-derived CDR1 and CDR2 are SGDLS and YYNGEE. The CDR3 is CASSVGQTRNNEQFF. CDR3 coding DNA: TGTGCCAGCAGCGTAGGGCAGACTCGAAACAATGAGCAGTTCTTC.

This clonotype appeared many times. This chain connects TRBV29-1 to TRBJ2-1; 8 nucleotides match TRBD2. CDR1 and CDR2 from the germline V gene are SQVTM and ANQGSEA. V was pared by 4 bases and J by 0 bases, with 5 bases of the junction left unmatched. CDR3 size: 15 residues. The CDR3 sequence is CSVGAGVSSYNEQFF. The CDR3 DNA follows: TGCAGCGTTGGAGCGGGAGTGAGCTCCTACAATGAGCAGTTCTTC.

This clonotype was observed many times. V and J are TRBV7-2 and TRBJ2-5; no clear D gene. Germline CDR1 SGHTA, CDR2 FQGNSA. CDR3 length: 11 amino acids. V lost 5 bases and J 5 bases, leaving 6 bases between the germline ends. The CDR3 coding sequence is TGTGCCAGCAGCGGACGGGAGACCCAGTACTTC. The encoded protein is CASSGRETQYF.

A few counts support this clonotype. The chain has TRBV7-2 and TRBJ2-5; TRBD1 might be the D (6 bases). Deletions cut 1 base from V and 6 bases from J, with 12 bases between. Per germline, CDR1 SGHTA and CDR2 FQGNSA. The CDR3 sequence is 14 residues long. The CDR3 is CASSLVVRDKTQYF. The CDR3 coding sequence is TGTGCCAGCAGCTTAGTGGTGAGGGACAAGACCCAGTACTTC.

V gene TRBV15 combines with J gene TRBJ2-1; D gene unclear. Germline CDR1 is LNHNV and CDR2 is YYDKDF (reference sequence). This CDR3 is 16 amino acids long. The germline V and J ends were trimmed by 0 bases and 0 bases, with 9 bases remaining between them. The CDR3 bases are TGTGCCACCAGCAGAGATTTACTAAGCTCCTACAATGAGCAGTTCTTC. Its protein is CATSRDLLSSYNEQFF.

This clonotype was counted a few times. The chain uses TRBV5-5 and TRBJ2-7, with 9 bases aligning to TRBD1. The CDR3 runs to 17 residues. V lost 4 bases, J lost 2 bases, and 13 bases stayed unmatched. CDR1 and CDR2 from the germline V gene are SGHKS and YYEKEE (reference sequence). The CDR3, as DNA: TGTGCCAGCAGCCCGACGTTAGGGGGACAGGGTACCTACGAGCAGTACTTC. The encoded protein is CASSPTLGGQGTYEQYF.

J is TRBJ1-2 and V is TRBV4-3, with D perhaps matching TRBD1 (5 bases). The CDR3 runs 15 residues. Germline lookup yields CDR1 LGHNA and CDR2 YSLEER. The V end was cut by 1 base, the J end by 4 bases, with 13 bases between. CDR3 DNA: TGCGCCAGCAGCCAAGGGGGGGGAACTATCTATGGCTACACCTTC. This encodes CASSQGGGTIYGYTF.

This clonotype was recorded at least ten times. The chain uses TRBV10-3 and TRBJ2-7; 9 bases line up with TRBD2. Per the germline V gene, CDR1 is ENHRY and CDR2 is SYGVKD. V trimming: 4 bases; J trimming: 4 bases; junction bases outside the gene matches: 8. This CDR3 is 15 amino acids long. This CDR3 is CAISVVSGSYYEQYF. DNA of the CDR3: TGTGCCATCAGTGTCGTTAGCGGGAGTTATTACGAGCAGTACTTC.

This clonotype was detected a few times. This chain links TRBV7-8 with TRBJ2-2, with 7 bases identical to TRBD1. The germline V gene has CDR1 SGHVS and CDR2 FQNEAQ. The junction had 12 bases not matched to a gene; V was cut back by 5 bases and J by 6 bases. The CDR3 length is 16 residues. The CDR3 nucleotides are TGTGCCAGCAGCCCAGGGACAGACCTCGGGGCCGGGGAGCTGTTTTTT. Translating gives CASSPGTDLGAGELFF.

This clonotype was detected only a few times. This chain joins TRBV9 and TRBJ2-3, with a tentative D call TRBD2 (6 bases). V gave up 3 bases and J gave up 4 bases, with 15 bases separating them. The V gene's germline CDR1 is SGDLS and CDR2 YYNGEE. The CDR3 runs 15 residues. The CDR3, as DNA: TGTGCCAGCAGCGCCTCGACTAGTTTGGCAGATACGCAGTATTTT. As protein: CASSASTSLADTQYF.

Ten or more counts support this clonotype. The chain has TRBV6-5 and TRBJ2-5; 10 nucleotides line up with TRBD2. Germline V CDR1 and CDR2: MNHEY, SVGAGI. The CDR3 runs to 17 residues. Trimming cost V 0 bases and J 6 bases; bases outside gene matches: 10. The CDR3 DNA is TGTGCCAGCAGTTACTCGGGAGCGGGAGGGCCAACGAAGACCCAGTACTTC. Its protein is CASSYSGAGGPTKTQYF.

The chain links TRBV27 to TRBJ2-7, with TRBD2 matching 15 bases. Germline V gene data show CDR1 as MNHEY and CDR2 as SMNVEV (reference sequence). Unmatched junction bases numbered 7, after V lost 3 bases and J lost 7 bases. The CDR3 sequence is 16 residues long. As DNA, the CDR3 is TGTGCCAGCAGTTTTTGGGGGACTAGCGGGAGGAGAGAGCAGTACTTC. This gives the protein CASSFWGTSGRREQYF.

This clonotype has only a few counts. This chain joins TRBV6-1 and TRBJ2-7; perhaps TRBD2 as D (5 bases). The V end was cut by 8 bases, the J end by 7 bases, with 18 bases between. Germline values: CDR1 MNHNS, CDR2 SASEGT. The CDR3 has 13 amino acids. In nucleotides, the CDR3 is TGTGCCAGCGGGAGCCGTCAAGGGTGGGAGCAGTACTTC. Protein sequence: CASGSRQGWEQYF.

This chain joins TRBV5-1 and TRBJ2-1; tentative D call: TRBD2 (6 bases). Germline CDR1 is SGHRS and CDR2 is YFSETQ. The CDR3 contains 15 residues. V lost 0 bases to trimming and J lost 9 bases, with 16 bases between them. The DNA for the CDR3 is TGCGCCAGCAGCTTGGTCACTGGGGGGTGGGGTGAGCAGTTCTTC. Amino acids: CASSLVTGGWGEQFF.

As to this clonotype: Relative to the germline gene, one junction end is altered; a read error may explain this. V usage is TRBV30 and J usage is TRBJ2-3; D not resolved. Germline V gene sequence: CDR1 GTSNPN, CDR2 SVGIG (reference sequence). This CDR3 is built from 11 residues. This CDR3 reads CAWSDLDTHYF. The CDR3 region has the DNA TGTGCCTGGAGTGACTTAGATACGCACTATTTT.

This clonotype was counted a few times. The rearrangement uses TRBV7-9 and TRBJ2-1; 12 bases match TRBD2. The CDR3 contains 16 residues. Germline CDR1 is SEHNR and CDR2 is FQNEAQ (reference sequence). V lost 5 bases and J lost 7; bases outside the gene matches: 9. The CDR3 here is CASSPLAGGPSNEQFF. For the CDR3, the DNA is TGTGCCAGCAGCCCCCTAGCGGGAGGGCCATCGAATGAGCAGTTCTTC.

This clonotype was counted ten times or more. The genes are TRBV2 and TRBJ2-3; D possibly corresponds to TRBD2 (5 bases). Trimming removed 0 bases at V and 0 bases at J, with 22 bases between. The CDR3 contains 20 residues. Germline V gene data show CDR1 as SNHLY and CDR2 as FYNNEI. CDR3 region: CASSEAHKASINPSTDTQYF. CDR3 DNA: TGTGCCAGCAGTGAAGCGCATAAAGCTAGCATTAACCCTAGCACAGATACGCAGTATTTT.

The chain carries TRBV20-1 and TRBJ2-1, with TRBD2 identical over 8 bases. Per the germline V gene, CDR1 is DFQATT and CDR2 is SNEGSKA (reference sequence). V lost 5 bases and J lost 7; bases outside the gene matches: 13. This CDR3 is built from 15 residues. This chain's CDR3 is CSAQRQAGVQNEQFF. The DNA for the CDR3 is TGCAGTGCTCAAAGACAAGCGGGAGTTCAAAATGAGCAGTTCTTC.

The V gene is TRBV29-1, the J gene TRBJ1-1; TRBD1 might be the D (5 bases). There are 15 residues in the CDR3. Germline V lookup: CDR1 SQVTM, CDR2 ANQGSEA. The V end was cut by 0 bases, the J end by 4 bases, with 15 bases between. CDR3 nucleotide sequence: TGCAGCGTTGAAGATTGGGCCGGGGGGGGCACTGAAGCTTTCTTT. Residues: CSVEDWAGGGTEAFF.

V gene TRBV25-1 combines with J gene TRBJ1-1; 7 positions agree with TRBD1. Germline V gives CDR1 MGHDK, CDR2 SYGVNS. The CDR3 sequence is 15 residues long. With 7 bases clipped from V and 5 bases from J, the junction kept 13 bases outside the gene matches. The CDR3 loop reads CASTQKGRGGTEAFF. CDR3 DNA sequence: TGTGCCAGCACCCAAAAGGGCAGGGGGGGTACTGAAGCTTTCTTT.

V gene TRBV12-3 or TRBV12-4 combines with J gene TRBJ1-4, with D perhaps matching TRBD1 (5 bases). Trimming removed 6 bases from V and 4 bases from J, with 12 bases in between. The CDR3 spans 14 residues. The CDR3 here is CASSSDRLNEKLFF. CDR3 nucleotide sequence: TGTGCCAGCAGCTCCGACAGACTTAATGAAAAACTGTTTTTT.

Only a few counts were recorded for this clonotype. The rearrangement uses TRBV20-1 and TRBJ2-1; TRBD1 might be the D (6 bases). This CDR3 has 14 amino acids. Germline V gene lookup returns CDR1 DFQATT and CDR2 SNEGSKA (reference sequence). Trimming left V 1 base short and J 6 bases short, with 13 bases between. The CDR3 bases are TGCAGTGCTAGAGGAGGGGGACCGGCCAATGAGCAGTTCTTC. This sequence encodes CSARGGGPANEQFF.

The CDR3 region is CASSQPSGRTYEQYF. CDR3 sequence (DNA): TGCGCCAGCAGCCAACCTAGCGGGAGGACCTACGAGCAGTACTTC. The chain employs TRBV4-1 and TRBJ2-7; 11 nucleotides match TRBD2. The germline V gene has CDR1 MGHRA and CDR2 YSYEKL. The V gene end was trimmed by 2 bases and the J gene end by 2 bases; junction bases not matched to a gene: 2. The CDR3 sequence is 15 residues long.

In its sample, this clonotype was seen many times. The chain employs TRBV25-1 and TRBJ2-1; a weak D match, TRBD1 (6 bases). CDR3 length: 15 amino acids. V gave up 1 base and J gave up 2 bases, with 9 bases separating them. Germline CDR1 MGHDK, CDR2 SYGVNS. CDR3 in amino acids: CASSEFRGTYNEQFF. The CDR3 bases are TGTGCCAGCAGTGAATTTAGGGGGACCTACAATGAGCAGTTCTTC.

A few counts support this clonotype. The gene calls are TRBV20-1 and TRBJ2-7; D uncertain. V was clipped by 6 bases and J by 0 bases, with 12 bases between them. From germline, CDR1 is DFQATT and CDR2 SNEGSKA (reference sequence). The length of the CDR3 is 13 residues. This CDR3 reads CSAVRSDSYEQYF. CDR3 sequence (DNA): TGCAGTGCCGTAAGATCGGACTCCTACGAGCAGTACTTC.